This T cell receptor beta chain appears in the sequencing data of a study of T cell clones after liver transplantation. Study-wide context: Without induction therapy, subjects received standard immunosuppression until 12-24 months post-transplant. Tolerant meant at least one year fully off immunosuppression without liver enzymes above twice normal.

Clones were sequenced by immunoSEQ multiplex PCR, and TCRdb holds only the in-frame ones, with some missing. Of about 120,000 clones in the sample, 90% were seen once. Study-level points and caveats: Low donor cell numbers restricted donor-reactive repertoire measurement in a couple of subjects.

On this clone: Antigen unknown.

CDR3 size: 15 residues. Germline CDR1 is SGHDN and CDR2 is FVKESK. The germline V and J ends were trimmed by 5 bases and 1 base, with 15 bases remaining between them. The V gene is TRBV14, the J gene TRBJ2-7; TRBD2 is a possible D gene (7 bases). The source material was CD4+ T cells from blood, sampled 12 months after liver transplant. The origin of this receptor is a human patient who received a liver transplant. The graft donor may account for some of the T cells. The DNA of the CDR3 is TGTGCCAGCAGCAAGGGGGGAGGGCCGTCCTACGAGCAGTACTTC. This encodes CASSKGGGPSYEQYF.